A single sample gave rise to the 16 T cell receptor beta chains below, sequenced in a study of graft-versus-host responses after intestinal transplantation. Their recognized antigens are unknown. Libraries were prepared by immunoSEQ multiplex PCR; TCRdb keeps only in-frame clonotypes and omits some of them. The top ten clones hold about 0.16% of a sample with some 140,000 clones, approximately 90% of them seen once. The starting material was unstimulated CD4+ T cells sorted from spleen or lymph node cells, obtained before intestinal transplant. The source is a human donor who received an intestinal transplant.

The chain combines TRBV7-2 with TRBJ2-3; perhaps TRBD1 as D (5 bases). Per germline, CDR1 SGHTA and CDR2 FQGNSA. The CDR3 covers 15 residues. The ends were cut back, 0 bases at V and 2 bases at J, with 9 bases in the middle. The CDR3 bases are TGTGCCAGCAGCTTAGCGGGGCCCCCCACAGATACGCAGTATTTT. Translated, it gives CASSLAGPPTDTQYF.

The chain employs TRBV7-9 and TRBJ1-5, with 7 bases lining up with TRBD1. With V trimmed by 7 bases and J by 1 base, 4 bases remained unmatched. There are 14 residues in the CDR3. The germline gives CDR1 SEHNR, CDR2 FQNEAQ (reference sequence). The DNA for the CDR3 is TGTGCCAGCACCTTGACAGGGAGCAATCAGCCCCAGCATTTT. Translation: CASTLTGSNQPQHF. Filled out from reference TRBV7-9 and TRBJ1-5, the complete variable domain reads DTGVSQNPRHKITKRGQNVTFRCDPISEHNRLYWYRQTLGQGPEFLTYFQNEAQLEKSRLLSDRFSAERPKGSFSTLEIQRTEQGDSAMYLCASTLTGSNQPQHFGDGTRLSIL.

This sequence joins TRBV11-1 and TRBJ2-5, with D perhaps TRBD1 (6 bases). The V gene lost 5 bases and the J gene lost 11 bases, with 18 bases spanning the gap. This CDR3 comprises 13 residues. CDR1 is SGHAT, CDR2 FQDESV, per germline (reference sequence). The CDR3 protein is CASSPRAKGEQYF. CDR3 DNA sequence: TGTGCCAGCAGCCCACGGGCCAAGGGGGAACAGTACTTC. The complete variable domain, with remaining parts taken from reference TRBV11-1 and TRBJ2-5, reads EAEVAQSPRYKITEKSQAVAFWCDPISGHATLYWYRQILGQGPELLVQFQDESVVDDSQLPKDRFSAERLKGVDSTLKIQPAELGDSAMYLCASSPRAKGEQYFGPGTRLLVL.

The chain combines TRBV7-9 with TRBJ2-5; D not certain. The CDR3 has 16 residues. The germline CDR1 and CDR2 sequences are SEHNR and FQNEAQ (reference sequence). Trimming cost V 0 bases and J 5 bases, with 16 bases left between them. The CDR3 protein is CASSLAIAVFGETQYF. The CDR3, as DNA: TGTGCCAGCAGCTTAGCGATAGCAGTTTTCGGGGAGACCCAGTACTTC.

V usage is TRBV5-1 and J usage is TRBJ2-1; D is uncertain. CDR3 length: 13 amino acids. Germline CDR1 SGHRS, CDR2 YFSETQ. Trimming removed 0 bases from V and 9 bases from J, with 10 bases in between. In nucleotides, the CDR3 is TGCGCCAGCAGCTTGGCCACTAAAGGTGAGCAGTTCTTC. Its protein is CASSLATKGEQFF. Drawing the rest from reference TRBV5-1 and TRBJ2-1, the complete variable domain is KAGVTQTPRYLIKTRGQQVTLSCSPISGHRSVSWYQQTPGQGLQFLFEYFSETQRNKGNFPGRFSGRQFSNSRSEMNVSTLELGDSALYLCASSLATKGEQFFGPGTRLTVL.

V gene TRBV7-3 combines with J gene TRBJ1-1; no clear D. CDR3 length: 13 amino acids. V was shortened by 6 bases and J by 0 bases, with 8 bases between the two germline ends. Germline values: CDR1 SGHTA, CDR2 FQGTGA. The CDR3, as DNA: TGTGCCAGCAGGTGCAGCATGAACACTGAAGCTTTCTTT. It translates to CASRCSMNTEAFF. The full variable domain, with the rest looked up from reference TRBV7-3 and TRBJ1-1, is GAGVSQTPSNKVTEKGKYVELRCDPISGHTALYWYRQSLGQGPEFLIYFQGTGAADDSGLPNDRFFAVRPEGSVSTLKIQRTERGDSAVYLCASRCSMNTEAFFGQGTRLTVV.

The chain is built from TRBV7-6 and TRBJ2-6, with D maybe TRBD1 (5 bases). Germline-derived CDR1 and CDR2 are SGHVS and FNYEAQ. Trimming took off 4 bases at V and 2 bases at J, with 18 bases between the two ends. The CDR3 loop spans 18 amino acids. The CDR3 sequence is CASSSQAPSFAGANVLTF. Written as DNA, the CDR3 is TGTGCCAGCAGCTCACAGGCTCCGTCTTTTGCTGGGGCCAACGTCCTGACTTTC.

The chain recombines TRBV5-1 with TRBJ1-1; D gene uncertain. The germline CDR1 and CDR2 sequences are SGHRS and YFSETQ. V lost 0 bases to trimming and J lost 0 bases, with 9 bases between them. This CDR3 region has 15 residues. CDR3 region: CASSLAAGMNTEAFF. The CDR3 nucleotides are TGCGCCAGCAGCTTGGCCGCCGGCATGAACACTGAAGCTTTCTTT.

This clone has only one observation. In nucleotides, the CDR3 is TGTGCCAGCAGTCCTCTAGCAGCGATCTATGGCTACACCTTC. Translated: CASSPLAAIYGYTF. V usage is TRBV6-5 and J usage is TRBJ1-2; D is undetermined. Trimming removed 5 bases from V and 4 bases from J, with 14 bases in between. Germline values: CDR1 MNHEY, CDR2 SVGAGI. The CDR3 consists of 14 residues.

This chain connects TRBV5-6 to TRBJ1-2; no definite D call. V lost 0 bases and J 5 bases, leaving 17 bases between the germline ends. The germline gives CDR1 SGHDT, CDR2 YYEEEE. There are 16 residues in the CDR3. CDR3 region: CASSLGSRKEGYGYTF. CDR3 sequence (DNA): TGTGCCAGCAGCTTGGGCAGCCGTAAGGAGGGTTATGGCTACACCTTC. Looking up the rest from reference TRBV5-6 and TRBJ1-2 gives the full variable domain: DAGVTQSPTHLIKTRGQQVTLRCSPKSGHDTVSWYQQALGQGPQFIFQYYEEEERQRGNFPDRFSGHQFPNYSSELNVNALLLGDSALYLCASSLGSRKEGYGYTFGSGTRLTVV.

The V gene is TRBV2, the J gene TRBJ2-7, with 8 bases matching TRBD1. CDR3 length equals 14 residues. Trimming cost V 8 bases and J 6 bases; bases outside gene matches: 12. From germline, CDR1 is SNHLY and CDR2 FYNNEI. DNA for the CDR3: TGTGCCAGCGCGCGACAGGGGCGAACATCCGAGCAGTACTTC. The encoded protein is CASARQGRTSEQYF.

This chain joins TRBV5-3 and TRBJ1-6, with TRBD1 as a possible D gene (6 bases). TRBV5-3 qualifies as an ORF whose function is uncertain. The CDR3 is made up of 16 amino acids. Trimming took off 3 bases at V and 3 bases at J, with 13 bases between the two ends. CDR3 in DNA: TGTGCCAGAAGCTCTCCTGGCAGGGGCTATAATTCACCCCTCCACTTT. Its translation is CARSSPGRGYNSPLHF.

The sample holds one count of this clone. This chain joins TRBV18 and TRBJ2-3; 9 positions agree with TRBD2. There are 14 residues in the CDR3. Germline CDR1 and CDR2: KGHSH and LQKENI. Trimming cost V 5 bases and J 3 bases; bases outside gene matches: 3. CDR3 residues: CASSWGLATDTQYF. The CDR3 DNA reads as TGTGCCAGCTCATGGGGACTAGCAACAGATACGCAGTATTTT.

The gene calls are TRBV5-1 and TRBJ2-1; D is undetermined. CDR1 is SGHRS and CDR2 is YFSETQ in the germline V gene. CDR3 length equals 16 residues. V lost 7 bases and J lost 9, with 26 bases in between. CDR3 in DNA: TGCGCCAGCGACTCGGACGGGTCTATTGTTGCTGGTGAGCAGTTCTTC. Protein product: CASDSDGSIVAGEQFF.

The chain employs TRBV5-1 and TRBJ2-3, with TRBD1 matching over 7 bases. The CDR3 loop spans 14 amino acids. Germline V CDR1 and CDR2: SGHRS, YFSETQ. V was pared by 4 bases and J by 3 bases, with 5 bases of the junction left unmatched. CDR3 region: CASSRGGGTDTQYF. CDR3 coding DNA: TGCGCCAGCAGCCGAGGGGGCGGGACAGATACGCAGTATTTT.

The chain employs TRBV12-5 and TRBJ1-1, with D hard to call. This CDR3 is built from 15 residues. Germline loops: CDR1 LGHNT, CDR2 FRNRAP. Trimming took off 0 bases at V and 7 bases at J, with 15 bases between the two ends. CDR3 DNA sequence: TGTGCTAGTGGTTTGGTAATTGACCTGTACGATGAAGCTTTCTTT. Amino acids: CASGLVIDLYDEAFF.